Listed here is a single T cell receptor (beta chain). The PCR made use of 60 Vbeta and 13 Jbeta primers. Some clones are missing from TCRdb's copy, which holds only in-frame ones; the method was immunoSEQ multiplex PCR. The sample records roughly 140,000 clones, approximately 85% being singletons. The record originates from a study of cytomegalovirus exposure and HLA in healthy donors. Germline lookup yields CDR1 MNHEY and CDR2 SMNVEV (reference sequence). V was cut by 3 bases and J by 8 bases, with 19 bases left in between. CDR3 length equals 15 residues. The rearrangement links TRBV27 to TRBJ1-2, with D possibly being TRBD1 (6 bases). The sequence was collected from a man in his fifties in good health and CMV-seropositive. Sequenced material: PBMCs. In DNA form, the CDR3 reads TGTGCCAGCAGTTTTTCCCAGGGGTCGGGGTACGGCTACACCTTC. Its translation: CASSFSQGSGYGYTF.